Each of the 9 T cell receptor beta chains below was sequenced from the same sample in a study of CD8+CD57+ T cells in acquired aplastic anemia. CDR3 and TCR beta VDJ profiling relied on genomic DNA as the template. TCRdb fed the reads into MiXCR, producing one record per CDR3 protein. The sample includes around 210,000 distinct CDR3 sequences, approximately 60% of them seen just once. CD8+CD57+ cell expansion had been shown by flow cytometry in patients chosen for sequencing. Sequenced: sorted CD4+, CD8+, or CD8+CD57+ T cells (not recorded which) from PBMCs. The receptors were sampled from a human donor with aplastic anemia.

V gene TRBV29-1 combines with J gene TRBJ2-7; the match to TRBD1 covers 11 bases. The ends lost 5 bases at V and 7 bases at J; junction bases unmatched: 7. CDR1 is SQVTM and CDR2 is ANQGSEA in the germline V gene. This CDR3 contains 13 residues. In DNA form, the CDR3 reads TGCAGCGTTACCGGGACAGGGGGGCAAGAGCAGTACTTC. Protein product: CSVTGTGGQEQYF.

This chain's CDR3 is CAWSLTGGIDEQFF. For the CDR3, the DNA is TGTGCCTGGAGTCTTACAGGGGGCATCGATGAGCAGTTCTTC. The chain is built from TRBV30 and TRBJ2-1, with TRBD1 matching 9 bases. The CDR3 runs to 14 residues. Germline-derived CDR1 and CDR2 are GTSNPN and SVGIG (reference sequence). V lost 2 bases, J lost 8 bases, and 7 bases stayed unmatched.

This chain joins TRBV20-1 and TRBJ2-7; D not resolved. Germline CDR1 DFQATT, CDR2 SNEGSKA (reference sequence). This CDR3 region has 10 residues. Trimming took off 3 bases at V and 4 bases at J, with 4 bases between the two ends. CDR3 bases: TGCAGTGCTAGGGTTTACGAGCAGTACTTC. This gives the protein CSARVYEQYF.

The chain carries TRBV15 and TRBJ1-2; 7 bases agree with TRBD1. CDR1 LNHNV and CDR2 YYDKDF come from the germline V gene (reference sequence). The V gene end was trimmed by 0 bases and the J gene end by 8 bases; junction bases not matched to a gene: 12. The CDR3 has 16 residues. The CDR3 nucleotides are TGTGCCACCAGCAGAGACATCCCGACAGGGCTTGGAGGCTACACCTTC. This sequence encodes CATSRDIPTGLGGYTF.

This clonotype was observed a handful of times. The chain joins TRBV5-5 to TRBJ2-5; 7 nucleotides agree with TRBD1. CDR1 and CDR2 (germline): SGHKS, YYEKEE (reference sequence). J gave up 2 bases and V 4 bases, and 5 bases lay outside the gene matches. This CDR3 region has 14 residues. The chain's CDR3 is CASSQGQAQETQYF. Here the CDR3 DNA reads TGTGCCAGCAGCCAAGGACAGGCACAAGAGACCCAGTACTTC.

The rearrangement uses TRBV15 and TRBJ1-3; the D gene is possibly TRBD1 (6 bases). The CDR3 length is 17 residues. The V end was cut by 0 bases, the J end by 1 base, with 13 bases between. In germline, CDR1 is LNHNV, CDR2 YYDKDF (reference sequence). The CDR3 is CATSREGGFSSGNTIYF. The CDR3, as DNA: TGTGCCACCAGCAGAGAAGGGGGATTCTCTTCTGGAAACACCATATATTTT.

There are many counts of this clonotype. The chain recombines TRBV2 with TRBJ1-3; TRBD1 might be the D (5 bases). CDR3 length: 15 residues. Trimming pared 4 bases from V and 0 bases from J, leaving 10 bases between. Germline CDR1 and CDR2: SNHLY and FYNNEI. In DNA, the CDR3 is TGTGCCAGCAGTGTGGGACTTAACTCTGGAAACACCATATATTTT. Translated, it gives CASSVGLNSGNTIYF.

This clonotype was found a few times. V usage is TRBV10-2 and J usage is TRBJ2-6; D not certain. Germline-derived CDR1 and CDR2 are WSHSY and SAAADI. The V and J ends lost 2 bases and 0 bases respectively, with 8 bases between them. CDR3 size: 16 residues. CDR3 in amino acids: CASSENAGSGANVLTF. CDR3 in DNA: TGCGCCAGCAGTGAGAATGCAGGCTCTGGGGCCAACGTCCTGACTTTC.

This chain links TRBV5-6 with TRBJ2-2; D is unclear. Germline assignment: CDR1 SGHDT and CDR2 YYEEEE. The CDR3 runs to 14 residues. The germline V and J ends were trimmed by 1 base and 3 bases, with 7 bases remaining between them. The CDR3 DNA reads TGTGCCAGCAGCTTGACACGGGACACCGGGGAGCTGTTTTTT. This sequence encodes CASSLTRDTGELFF.